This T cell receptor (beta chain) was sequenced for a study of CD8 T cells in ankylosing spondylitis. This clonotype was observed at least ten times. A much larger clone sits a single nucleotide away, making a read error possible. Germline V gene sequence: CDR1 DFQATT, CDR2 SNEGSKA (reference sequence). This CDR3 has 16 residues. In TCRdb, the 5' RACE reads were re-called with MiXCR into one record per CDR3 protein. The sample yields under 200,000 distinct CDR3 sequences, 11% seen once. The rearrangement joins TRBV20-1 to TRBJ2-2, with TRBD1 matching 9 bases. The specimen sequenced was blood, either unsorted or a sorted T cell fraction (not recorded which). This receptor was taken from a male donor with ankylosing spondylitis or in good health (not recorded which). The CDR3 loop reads CCASRAGQGVDGELFF. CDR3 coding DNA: TGCTGTGCTAGTCGTGCGGGACAGGGCGTAGACGGGGAGCTGTTTTTT.